The sequence of this T cell receptor beta chain was determined in a study (TCRdb year 2016). The receptor library was made with RT-PCR. Instrument on record: Illumina MiSeq. TCRdb ran its own pipeline on the public reads, namely fastp trimming at Q25 and MiXCR clone calling, and kept in-frame beta chains. Entries that share a CDR3 protein sequence are merged under the most common genes and DNA. The sample table contains about 700,000 distinct CDR3 sequences; only one count was recorded for 14% of them. About 3.9% of the sample lies in the top ten. CDR1 and CDR2 are drawn from the germline V gene (reference sequence): DFQATT, SNEGSKA. Its CDR3 holds 14 amino acids, cysteine through phenylalanine. Solely the CDR3 DNA is kept, with 42 bases framed from the first base. Relative to germline, V is missing 6 bases and J is missing 4 bases, with 7 bases of the junction outside any gene match. This clonotype was observed many times. Its antigen specificity is not known. No quality values exist for individual bases; no much larger clone is one base distant.

Sequenced material: memory CD4+ T cells from blood. The sequence is built from TRBV20-1 and TRBJ2-7; 12 of the junction bases match TRBD1. This sequence originates from a female donor in good health, serving as a healthy control. The bases are TGCAGTGCGGGAGGGACAGGGGGCACTTACGAGCAGTACTTC. Its product reads: CSAGGTGGTYEQYF.